This T cell receptor (beta chain) was retrieved from a study of blood T cell repertoires in COVID-19. Study information: T cells, B-cell-depleted T cells, or PBMCs supplied cDNA or gDNA.

Recruitment covered 20 to 25 US areas and drew participants whose ages spanned roughly 18 to 89 years. Recovered status applied to Cohort 3 donors who had two consecutive negative PCRs. It also applied to those with clearance or with symptom resolution. In this sample, this clone turned up a few times. In germline, CDR1 is LGHDT, CDR2 YNNKEL (reference sequence). With 2 bases clipped from V and 4 bases from J, the junction kept 7 bases outside the gene matches. This CDR3 comprises 15 residues. In the study's own analysis: For nucleated cells, counts were estimated from reference gene primer amplification. Sequencing used immunoSEQ multiplex PCR; TCRdb keeps in-frame clones, though not all of them. V and J calls and clone size are as listed in that table; D and trimming were resolved from the DNA. In the table there are 150,000 to 200,000 clones, 82% of which are singletons.

The clonotype originates from a man aged 40-55 years who had recovered from COVID-19. The sequenced material came from PBMCs or T cells enriched from blood (not recorded which). The chain employs TRBV3-1 (or the pseudogene TRBV3-2) and TRBJ1-2; 7 bases match TRBD1. The CDR3 DNA follows: TGTGCCAGCAGCCAAAGGGGACAGAACCTCTATGGCTACACCTTC. Translating it yields CASSQRGQNLYGYTF.